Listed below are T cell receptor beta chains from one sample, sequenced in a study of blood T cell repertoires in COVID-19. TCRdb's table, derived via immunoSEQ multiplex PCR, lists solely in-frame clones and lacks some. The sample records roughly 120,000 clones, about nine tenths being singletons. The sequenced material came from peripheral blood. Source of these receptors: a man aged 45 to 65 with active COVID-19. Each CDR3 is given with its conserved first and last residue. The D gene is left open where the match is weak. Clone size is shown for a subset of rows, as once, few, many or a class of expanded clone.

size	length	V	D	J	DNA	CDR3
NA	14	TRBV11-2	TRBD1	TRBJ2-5	TGTGCCAGCGAACAGGGGGCAGGATGGGAGACCCAGTACTTC	CASEQGAGWETQYF
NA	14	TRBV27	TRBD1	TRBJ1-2	TGTGCCACCTCTCGGACAGGAGCGACCTATGGCTACACCTTC	CATSRTGATYGYTF
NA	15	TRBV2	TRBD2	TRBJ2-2	TGTGCCAGTAGAGCGAGAACTAGCGGTTCCGGGGAGCTGTTTTTT	CASRARTSGSGELFF
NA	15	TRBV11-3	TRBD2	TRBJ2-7	TGTGCCAGCAGCTTATTTAGCGGGGGGGGCCACGAGCAGTACTTC	CASSLFSGGGHEQYF
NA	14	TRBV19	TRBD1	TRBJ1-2	TGTGCCACTCAACCGACAGGGGGGATCTATGGCTACACCTTC	CATQPTGGIYGYTF
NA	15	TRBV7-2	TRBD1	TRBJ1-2	TGTGCCAGCAGCTCGGGACAGACCATTGGCTATGGCTACACCTTC	CASSSGQTIGYGYTF
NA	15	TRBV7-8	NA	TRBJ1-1	TGTGCCAGCAGCCCGAGGGGGAGGGGGAACACTGAAGCTTTCTTT	CASSPRGRGNTEAFF
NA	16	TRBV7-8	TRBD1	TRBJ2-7	TGTGCCAGCAGCTTCTCCAACAGGGGGATTTTGGGCGAGCAGTACTTC	CASSFSNRGILGEQYF
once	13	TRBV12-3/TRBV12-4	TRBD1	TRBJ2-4	TGTGCCAGCAGTTTAGGACAGGGAAACATTCAGTACTTC	CASSLGQGNIQYF
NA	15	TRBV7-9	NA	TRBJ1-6	TGTGCCAGCAGCCGCGGCGGGGCCTATAATTCACCCCTCCACTTT	CASSRGGAYNSPLHF
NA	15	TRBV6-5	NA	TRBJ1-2	TGTGCCAGCAGTCCTAACCTCAGGGTCTCCTATGGCTACACCTTC	CASSPNLRVSYGYTF
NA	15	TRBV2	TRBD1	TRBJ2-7	TGTGCCAGCAGTCTAGACAGGGGGCGGTCCTACGAGCAGTACTTC	CASSLDRGRSYEQYF
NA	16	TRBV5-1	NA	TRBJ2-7	TGCGCCAGCAGCGCAAGCACTGGGGGGACCTCCTACGAGCAGTACTTC	CASSASTGGTSYEQYF
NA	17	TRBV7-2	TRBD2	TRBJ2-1	TGTGCCAGCAGCTTATCGGCGGGAGGCCCATCCTACAATGAGCAGTTCTTC	CASSLSAGGPSYNEQFF
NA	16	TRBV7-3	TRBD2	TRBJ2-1	TGTGCCAGCAGCGAATTAGCGGGGGGCTCCTACAATGAGCAGTTCTTC	CASSELAGGSYNEQFF
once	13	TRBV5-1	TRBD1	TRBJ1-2	TGCGCCAGCAGCATAGGGACAGTCTATGGCTACACCTTC	CASSIGTVYGYTF
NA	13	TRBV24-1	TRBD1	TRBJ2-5	TGTGCCACGGAAGAGGGGGCCGGGGAGACCCAGTACTTC	CATEEGAGETQYF
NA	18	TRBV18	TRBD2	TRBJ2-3	TGTGCCAGCTCACCGGGACTAGCGGGGGGGCCCTCCACAGATACGCAGTATTTT	CASSPGLAGGPSTDTQYF
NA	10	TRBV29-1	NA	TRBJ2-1	TGCAGCGTTGGTTCGAATGAGCAGTTCTTC	CSVGSNEQFF
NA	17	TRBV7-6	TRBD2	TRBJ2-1	TGTGCCAGCAGCTCTAGCGGGAGTCCTCTAATATACAATGAGCAGTTCTTC	CASSSSGSPLIYNEQFF
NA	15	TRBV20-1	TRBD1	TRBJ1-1	TGCAGTGCTAGTGGTAGGGACAGGGTGTACACTGAAGCTTTCTTT	CSASGRDRVYTEAFF
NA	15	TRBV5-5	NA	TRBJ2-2	TGTGCCAGCAGCTTGCAGGGGTCGAACACCGGGGAGCTGTTTTTT	CASSLQGSNTGELFF
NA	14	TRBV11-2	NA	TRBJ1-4	TGTGCCAGCGGGTGGAGAGCAACTAATGAAAAACTGTTTTTT	CASGWRATNEKLFF
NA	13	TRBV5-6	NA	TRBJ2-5	TGTGCCAGCAGCTTTAATTACGGAGAGACCCAGTACTTC	CASSFNYGETQYF
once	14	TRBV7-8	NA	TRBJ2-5	TGTGCCAGCAGCCCACTCGGGATGCGGGAGACCCAGTACTTC	CASSPLGMRETQYF
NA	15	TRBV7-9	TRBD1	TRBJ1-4	TGTGCCAGCAGCTTACTAGGGACAGGGGATGAAAAACTGTTTTTT	CASSLLGTGDEKLFF
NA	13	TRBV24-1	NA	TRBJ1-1	TGTGCCACCAGGACAACACCGAACACTGAAGCTTTCTTT	CATRTTPNTEAFF
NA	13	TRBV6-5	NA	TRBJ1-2	TGTGCCAGCCTGGCCTTGACTAACTATGGCTACACCTTC	CASLALTNYGYTF
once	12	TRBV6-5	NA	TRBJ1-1	TGTGCCAGCAGTACACCAGGTACTGAAGCTTTCTTT	CASSTPGTEAFF
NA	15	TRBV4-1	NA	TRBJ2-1	TGCGCCAGCAGCTCTTCTAGCGTACCCTACAATGAGCAGTTCTTC	CASSSSSVPYNEQFF
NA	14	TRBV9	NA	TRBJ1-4	TGTGCCAGCAGCGTGTCTACAACTAATGAAAAACTGTTTTTT	CASSVSTTNEKLFF
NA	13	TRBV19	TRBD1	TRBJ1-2	TGTGCCAGTAGTACGACAGGGTCTAAGGGCTACACCTTC	CASSTTGSKGYTF
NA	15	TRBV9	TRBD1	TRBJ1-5	TGTGCCAGCAGCGTAGGGGACAGGGGGTCGTTTCCCCAGCATTTT	CASSVGDRGSFPQHF
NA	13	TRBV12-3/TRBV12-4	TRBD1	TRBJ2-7	TGTGCCAGCAGTTCAGGGACAGTCTACGAGCAGTACTTC	CASSSGTVYEQYF
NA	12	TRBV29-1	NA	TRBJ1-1	TGCAGCGTTGAAGATCAAACAGGGAAAGCTTTCTTT	CSVEDQTGKAFF
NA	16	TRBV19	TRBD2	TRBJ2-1	TGTGCCAGTAGTAAACTTACTAGCGGGAGTTTCAATGAGCAGTTCTTC	CASSKLTSGSFNEQFF
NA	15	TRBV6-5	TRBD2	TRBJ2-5	TGTGCCAGCAGGGAGGGCCTAGCGGGATGGGAGACCCAGTACTTC	CASREGLAGWETQYF
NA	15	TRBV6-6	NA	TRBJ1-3	TGTGCCAGCAGTTACGTGGACAGCTCTGGAAACACCATATATTTT	CASSYVDSSGNTIYF
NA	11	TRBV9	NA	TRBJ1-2	TGTGCCAGCATGTCGTCCCATGGCTACACCTTC	CASMSSHGYTF
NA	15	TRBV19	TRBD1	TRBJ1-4	TGTGCCAGTAGTATATGGACAGGTCTCCGGGAAAAACTGTTTTTT	CASSIWTGLREKLFF
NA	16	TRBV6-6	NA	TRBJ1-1	TGTGCCAGCAGTCCTCTAGGAGGGGTGAGGAACACTGAAGCTTTCTTT	CASSPLGGVRNTEAFF
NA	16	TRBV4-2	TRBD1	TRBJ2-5	TGTGCCAGCAGCCAAGAAGTTCCAGGGGGCCTCGAGACCCAGTACTTC	CASSQEVPGGLETQYF